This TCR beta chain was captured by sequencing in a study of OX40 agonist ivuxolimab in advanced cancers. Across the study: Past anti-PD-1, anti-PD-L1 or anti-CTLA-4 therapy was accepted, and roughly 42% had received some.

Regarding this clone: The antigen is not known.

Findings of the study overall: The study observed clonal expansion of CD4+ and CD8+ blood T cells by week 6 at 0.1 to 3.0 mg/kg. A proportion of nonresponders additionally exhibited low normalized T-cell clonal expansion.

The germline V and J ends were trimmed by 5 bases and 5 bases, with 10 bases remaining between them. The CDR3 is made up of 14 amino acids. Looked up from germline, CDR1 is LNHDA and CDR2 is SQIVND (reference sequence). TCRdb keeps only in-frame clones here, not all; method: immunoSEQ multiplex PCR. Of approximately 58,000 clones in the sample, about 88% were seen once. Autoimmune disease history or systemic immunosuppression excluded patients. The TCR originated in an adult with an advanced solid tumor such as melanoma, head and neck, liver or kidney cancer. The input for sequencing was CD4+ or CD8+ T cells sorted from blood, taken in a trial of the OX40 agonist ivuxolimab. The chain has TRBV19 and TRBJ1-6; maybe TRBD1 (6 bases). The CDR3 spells CASSYRDNNSPLHF. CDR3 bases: TGTGCCAGTAGTTACAGGGATAATAATTCACCCCTCCACTTT.